This T cell receptor beta chain originates from a study of Tregs in tolerant kidney transplant recipients. V was clipped by 4 bases and J by 5 bases, with 16 bases between them. This CDR3 spans 15 amino acids. Germline-derived CDR1 and CDR2 are SGHRS and YFSETQ. The nonmyeloablative bone marrow transplants came from related graft donors, with transient mixed chimerism. Clones were sequenced by immunoSEQ multiplex PCR, and TCRdb holds only the in-frame ones, with some missing. This sample's table reports around 15,000 clones. Findings and caveats of the study: Some patients' samples used different primers over time, so nucleotide sequences weren't comparable. Expanding Tregs on activated donor B cells appeared to best identify donor-specific TCRbeta clones. This study did not directly address biological reproducibility. Few patients were studied, so findings need validation in larger groups.

Note on this clone: Antigen specificity is unknown. Read coverage stops 3 residues before the CDR3 terminus; the germline J gene supplies the remainder.

The source is a human patient who received a combined kidney and bone marrow transplant. Some T cells may be transferred from the graft donor. The sequenced sample was CD4+ T cells from blood (PBMCs), obtained 12 months after the transplant. The rearrangement joins TRBV5-1 to TRBJ2-1; no definite D call. The CDR3 loop reads CASSHAVGPNNEQFF. The CDR3 DNA, read in part, is TGCGCCAGCAGCCACGCTGTTGGCCCAAACAATGAG.